This TCR beta chain was observed in a study of T cell responses to AZD1222 COVID-19 vaccine. Study summary: Second-dose intervals of approximately 4 or approximately 12 weeks were pooled. Study conclusions and caveats: Nearly half of unique spike-specific TCRs reportedly avoided B.1.351 and B.1.1.7 mutated regions. Only five or six AZD1222 recipients were seropositive at baseline. Repertoire sampling happened only post peak T cell response.

Method: immunoSEQ multiplex PCR; TCRdb's copy keeps in-frame clones and lacks some. The profile covers 110,000 to 150,000 clones, with about 93% appearing a single time and over 7.5% taken by the ten largest. The V gene lost 3 bases and the J gene lost 5 bases, with 14 bases spanning the gap. CDR1 is MNHEY and CDR2 is SVGEGT in the germline V gene. CDR3 length equals 15 residues. Regarding this clone: The antigen remains undetermined.

This specimen consisted of peripheral blood, obtained on day 0 of AZD1222 vaccination. The TCR comes from an adult in good health. The V gene is TRBV6-2 or TRBV6-3, the J gene TRBJ2-1, with D perhaps TRBD1 (6 bases). CDR3 sequence (DNA): TGTGCCAGCAGTTATGAGGTGACAGGCCACAATGAGCAGTTCTTC. Encoded protein: CASSYEVTGHNEQFF.